The TCR beta chain described here comes from a study of blood T cell repertoires in COVID-19. Germline loops: CDR1 LGHNA, CDR2 YSLEER. The germline V and J ends were trimmed by 4 bases and 4 bases, with 10 bases remaining between them. The CDR3 covers 13 residues. TCRdb's table, derived via immunoSEQ multiplex PCR, lists solely in-frame clones and lacks some. Altogether about 100,000 clones are present, roughly 84% being singletons, with the ten largest covering roughly 4.6%. The clonotype comes from a human donor in a cohort sampled during active COVID-19. This chain links TRBV4-3 with TRBJ1-1, with D possibly TRBD1 on 5 matching bases. Sample: peripheral blood. The CDR3, as DNA: TGCGCCAGCAGCCCCCTTGGGGCCACTGAAGCTTTCTTT. Translating gives CASSPLGATEAFF.